This T cell receptor (beta chain) is from a study of PD-1 blockade in mismatch repair-deficient tumors. V lost 6 bases and J lost 3, with 9 bases in between. Germline CDR1 reads MNHNS; CDR2 reads SASEGT. The CDR3 sequence is 13 residues long. Profiling relied on immunoSEQ multiplex PCR, and the TCRdb table lists in-frame clones only, not all of them. The sample comprises approximately 10,000 clones, 75% to 95% of which are singletons, and 9.7% rests with the top ten. Notes on this clone: The antigen is undetermined.

Time point defined: roughly 10-day in vitro stimulation with candidate neoantigen peptide 3. TCRs were sequenced from three patients responding to pembrolizumab. The sequence was collected from an adult with mismatch repair-deficient cancer. The sequenced sample was cells cultured in vitro, obtained from a patient treated with pembrolizumab. The chain links TRBV6-1 to TRBJ1-5, with D unresolved. This CDR3 is CASRLDPNQPQHF. In nucleotides, the CDR3 is TGTGCCAGCAGGCTAGACCCCAATCAGCCCCAGCATTTT.